These T cell receptor beta chains were read from a single sample in a study of blood T cell repertoires in COVID-19. Method: immunoSEQ multiplex PCR; TCRdb's copy keeps in-frame clones and lacks some. The data show more than 110,000 clones, approximately 78% seen once. The material sequenced was peripheral blood. These receptors were taken from a woman older than 75 with acute or convalescent COVID-19. Each CDR3 is given with its conserved first and last residue. The D gene is left open where the match is weak. The listing skips clone size in some rows; elsewhere it reads once, few, many or a size class.

TRBD1,11,TRBJ1-2,TRBV30,once,CAGQGEEGYTF,TGTGCCGGACAGGGCGAGGAGGGCTACACCTTC
TRBD1,15,TRBJ1-1,TRBV28,-,CASSTWTGRNTEAFF,TGTGCCAGCAGTACCTGGACAGGGAGAAACACTGAAGCTTTCTTT
-,14,TRBJ2-7,TRBV2,-,CASSEGIASYEQYF,TGTGCCAGCAGTGAAGGAATAGCCTCCTACGAGCAGTACTTC
TRBD1,15,TRBJ2-5,TRBV7-8,-,CASSLHETGQETQYF,TGTGCCAGCAGCTTGCATGAGACAGGGCAAGAGACCCAGTACTTC
TRBD1,14,TRBJ1-3,TRBV9,-,CASSPTGPGDTIYF,TGTGCCAGCAGCCCGACAGGGCCTGGGGACACCATATATTTT
-,15,TRBJ2-2,TRBV5-1,-,CASSLSLTGSGELFF,TGCGCCAGCAGCTTGAGCCTGACTGGGAGCGGGGAGCTGTTTTTT
TRBD1,15,TRBJ2-7,TRBV11-3,-,CASSSTGDAWVEQYF,TGTGCCAGCAGCTCGACAGGGGACGCGTGGGTCGAGCAGTACTTC
TRBD2,12,TRBJ2-7,TRBV10-3,-,CATTGTSREQYF,TGTGCCACGACCGGGACTAGCCGCGAGCAGTACTTC
-,16,TRBJ2-3,TRBV5-1,-,CASSPGVAGATDTQYF,TGCGCCAGCAGTCCAGGGGTCGCTGGCGCCACAGATACGCAGTATTTT
TRBD1,18,TRBJ2-5,TRBV28,-,CASSLRMPGTDYQETQYF,TGTGCCAGCAGCCTAAGGATGCCCGGGACAGATTACCAAGAGACCCAGTACTTC
-,13,TRBJ1-2,TRBV4-1,-,CASSHRHNYGYTF,TGCGCCAGCAGCCACAGACATAATTATGGCTACACCTTC
-,14,TRBJ2-1,TRBV10-3,once,CAIRGQTSLDEQFF,TGTGCCATCAGGGGGCAGACTAGTTTGGATGAGCAGTTCTTC
-,16,TRBJ2-5,TRBV14,-,CASSIRGLVSGETQYF,TGTGCCAGCAGCATACGCGGCCTGGTCAGCGGGGAGACCCAGTACTTC
-,13,TRBJ1-4,TRBV18,-,CASSRGRGEKLFF,TGTGCCAGCTCCCGAGGCAGGGGCGAAAAACTGTTTTTT
TRBD1,16,TRBJ2-1,TRBV4-1,once,CASSQSRTGSYNEQFF,TGCGCCAGCAGCCAAAGTAGGACAGGATCCTACAATGAGCAGTTCTTC
-,15,TRBJ2-1,TRBV7-7,-,CASSLDGSPYNEQFF,TGTGCCAGCAGCCTGGATGGGAGTCCTTACAATGAGCAGTTCTTC
TRBD1,13,TRBJ1-6,TRBV2,-,CASTGQQNSPLHF,TGTGCCAGTACGGGACAGCAAAATTCACCCCTCCACTTT
TRBD2,14,TRBJ2-3,TRBV2,few,CASSQTSSTDTQYF,TGTGCCAGCAGCCAGACTAGCAGCACAGATACGCAGTATTTT
TRBD1,12,TRBJ2-1,TRBV5-6,-,CASSLYRGVRFF,TGTGCCAGCAGCTTGTACAGGGGGGTGCGGTTCTTC
TRBD2,15,TRBJ2-3,TRBV30,-,CAWSVPSGGWDTQYF,TGTGCCTGGAGTGTCCCTAGCGGGGGGTGGGATACGCAGTATTTT
-,13,TRBJ1-5,TRBV28,-,CASSFSVNQPQHF,TGTGCCAGCAGTTTCTCCGTAAATCAGCCCCAGCATTTT
-,13,TRBJ2-5,TRBV5-1,-,CASSLASPETQYF,TGCGCCAGCAGCTTGGCCTCTCCAGAGACCCAGTACTTC
-,16,TRBJ2-3,TRBV2,-,CASRRPGTPSRDTQYF,TGTGCCAGCAGACGCCCCGGGACACCCTCTAGGGATACGCAGTATTTT
-,11,TRBJ1-1,TRBV2,once,CASDRNTEAFF,TGTGCCAGCGACAGAAACACTGAAGCTTTCTTT
TRBD1,14,TRBJ2-7,TRBV27,few,CASSLSQGADEQYF,TGTGCCAGCAGTTTATCTCAGGGGGCCGACGAGCAGTACTTC
-,18,TRBJ2-6,TRBV4-1,-,CASSLRPLLSSGANVLTF,TGCGCCAGCAGCTTACGACCGTTACTAAGCTCTGGGGCCAACGTCCTGACTTTC
TRBD1,21,TRBJ2-7,TRBV12-5,-,CASGLLWLDRERGLASYEQYF,TGTGCTAGTGGTTTGTTGTGGCTGGACAGGGAACGGGGGTTAGCGTCCTACGAGCAGTACTTC
TRBD2,14,TRBJ2-1,TRBV9,-,CASSLAGGPYEQFF,TGTGCCAGCAGCCTAGCGGGAGGGCCTTATGAGCAGTTCTTC
-,15,TRBJ1-2,TRBV28,few,CASSSQGGHFYGYTF,TGTGCCAGCAGTTCCCAAGGCGGGCATTTCTATGGCTACACCTTC
-,13,TRBJ1-1,TRBV6-5,-,CASSYRRRTEAFF,TGTGCCAGCAGTTACCGGAGGAGGACTGAAGCTTTCTTT
TRBD2,13,TRBJ2-3,TRBV28,-,CASSWRERDTQYF,TGTGCCAGCAGTTGGCGGGAGAGAGATACGCAGTATTTT
TRBD1,14,TRBJ2-1,TRBV18,-,CASSGQGSGNEQFF,TGTGCCAGCTCAGGACAGGGCTCGGGGAATGAGCAGTTCTTC
-,16,TRBJ2-1,TRBV5-1,-,CASSLATGLPYNEQFF,TGCGCCAGCAGCTTGGCCACGGGACTGCCCTACAATGAGCAGTTCTTC
-,15,TRBJ1-5,TRBV7-9,few,CASSLDSGGDQPQHF,TGTGCCAGCAGCTTAGACTCGGGGGGCGATCAGCCCCAGCATTTT
-,15,TRBJ2-3,TRBV28,-,CAITTGTSSTDTQYF,TGTGCCATAACTACCGGGACTTCGAGCACAGATACGCAGTATTTT
-,15,TRBJ1-2,TRBV28,-,CASSFLRLTNYGYTF,TGTGCCAGCAGTTTTCTTCGTCTTACTAACTATGGCTACACCTTC
-,14,TRBJ1-5,TRBV19,-,CASRDGILNQPQHF,TGTGCCAGTAGAGACGGGATACTAAATCAGCCCCAGCATTTT
-,15,TRBJ1-2,TRBV29-1,-,CSVEGTMQRNTGYTF,TGCAGCGTTGAAGGGACAATGCAACGAAACACCGGCTACACCTTC
-,14,TRBJ2-4,TRBV20-1,-,CSASYGPPWDIQYF,TGCAGTGCTAGTTATGGGCCACCTTGGGACATTCAGTACTTC
TRBD1,17,TRBJ1-6,TRBV5-1,-,CASSSDPPGQGYSPLHF,TGCGCCAGCAGCTCGGATCCTCCGGGACAGGGCTACTCACCCCTCCACTTT
-,14,TRBJ1-3,TRBV6-6,-,CASSYRGSGNTIYF,TGTGCCAGCAGTTACCGAGGGAGTGGAAACACCATATATTTT